The 20 T cell receptor beta chains listed next were all sequenced from one sample in a study of cytomegalovirus exposure and HLA in healthy donors (dated by TCRdb to the late 2010s). The receptor library was made with the immunoSEQ multiplex PCR assay. A mixture of 60 forward primers for TCR Vbeta segments and 13 reverse primers for TCR Jbeta segments was used in the multiplex PCR. Not all clones reach the TCRdb copy of this immuneACCESS table, which keeps in-frame sequences only. Checked studies attribute under half of the gap to unresolved V genes and leave the rest unexplained. The sample table records around 180,000 clones; 70% to 80% of these occur just once. The ten largest make up 2% to 2.5% of the sample. The sample taken for sequencing was PBMCs. These receptors came from a man in his sixties in good health and CMV-seronegative.

The chain couples TRBV6-5 to TRBJ2-7; TRBD2 aligns across 8 bases. After removal of 6 bases from V and 0 bases from J, the junction contained 7 bases not matched to a gene. CDR3 length equals 15 residues. The germline CDR1 and CDR2 sequences are MNHEY and SVGAGI. The CDR3 nucleotides read TGTGCCAGCAGACCTGCGGGGGGCCTCTCCTACGAGCAGTACTTC. This gives the protein CASRPAGGLSYEQYF.

In its sample, this clone was seen once. J is TRBJ1-2 and V is TRBV5-4; tentative D call: TRBD1 (5 bases). Per the germline V gene, CDR1 is SGHNT and CDR2 is YYREEE (reference sequence). This CDR3 contains 13 residues. V gave up 4 bases and J gave up 5 bases, with 12 bases separating them. CDR3 loop: CASSPGGVYGYTF. In DNA, the CDR3 is TGTGCCAGCAGCCCGGGGGGAGTATATGGCTACACCTTC. Full variable domain (missing parts from reference TRBV5-4 and TRBJ1-2): ETGVTQSPTHLIKTRGQQVTLRCSSQSGHNTVSWYQQALGQGPQFIFQYYREEENGRGNFPPRFSGLQFPNYSSELNVNALELDDSALYLCASSPGGVYGYTFGSGTRLTVV.

This clone was seen more than once but under ten times. This sample also contains other DNA sequences that code for the same CDR3. CDR3 region: CASSLDGGDTGELFF. CDR3 in DNA: TGCGCCAGCAGCTTGGACGGGGGAGACACCGGGGAGCTGTTTTTT. The chain joins TRBV5-1 to TRBJ2-2, with D tentatively TRBD2 (6 bases). V was trimmed by 0 bases and J by 3 bases, leaving 9 bases between them. Germline assignment: CDR1 SGHRS and CDR2 YFSETQ. The CDR3 is made up of 15 amino acids.

The V and J genes are TRBV7-2 and TRBJ2-3; possible D gene TRBD1, 5 bases. The CDR3 is 14 residues long. From germline, CDR1 is SGHTA and CDR2 FQGNSA. Trimming took off 1 base at V and 4 bases at J, with 9 bases between the two ends. CDR3 sequence (DNA): TGTGCCAGCAGCTTAGTAGGGGCGGCAGATACGCAGTATTTT. It translates to CASSLVGAADTQYF.

In DNA form, the CDR3 reads TGTGCCAGCAGACCCAACTCGGGACAGGGGGCTGGGGCCAACGTCCTGACTTTC. Its protein is CASRPNSGQGAGANVLTF. This chain links TRBV6-4 with TRBJ2-6, with 11 bases that match TRBD1. V was clipped by 6 bases and J by 2 bases; unmatched bases: 9. CDR3 size: 18 residues. The germline gives CDR1 MRHNA, CDR2 SNTAGT.

About this clone: At one boundary the junction diverges from the germline segment, which might be a read error. CDR3 DNA: TGTGCCAGCAGCTTAACATCTAGGAGGGGCTACCCCTTC. Its translation: CASSLTSRRGYPF. The gene calls are TRBV13 and TRBJ1-2; tentative D call: TRBD1 (5 bases). The CDR3 sequence is 13 residues long. From germline, CDR1 is PRHDT and CDR2 FYEKMQ (reference sequence).

J is TRBJ1-5 and V is TRBV7-8; possible D gene TRBD1, 5 bases. This CDR3 is built from 17 residues. Trimming removed 0 bases at V and 0 bases at J, with 12 bases between. Germline V lookup: CDR1 SGHVS, CDR2 FQNEAQ. The chain's CDR3 is CASSLARGVSSNQPQHF. CDR3 in DNA: TGTGCCAGCAGCTTAGCTCGGGGGGTTTCTAGCAATCAGCCCCAGCATTTT. The full variable domain, its missing parts supplied by reference TRBV7-8 and TRBJ1-5, is GAGVSQSPRYKVAKRGQDVALRCDPISGHVSLFWYQQALGQGPEFLTYFQNEAQLDKSGLPSDRFFAERPEGSVSTLKIQRTQQEDSAVYLCASSLARGVSSNQPQHFGDGTRLSIL.

This chain joins TRBV7-2 and TRBJ2-5; D gene uncertain. The ends were cut back, 2 bases at V and 4 bases at J, with 8 bases in the middle. Germline CDR1 reads SGHTA; CDR2 reads FQGNSA. CDR3 length: 13 residues. Written as DNA, the CDR3 is TGTGCCAGCAGCTTAACGCACAGAGAGACCCAGTACTTC. Protein: CASSLTHRETQYF.

This clone was detected once. V and J are TRBV5-6 and TRBJ2-1, with 10 bases aligning to TRBD2. V shed 1 base and J 9 bases; nucleotides not matched to a gene: 7. CDR1 and CDR2 from the germline V gene are SGHDT and YYEEEE. This CDR3 is 15 amino acids long. Written as DNA, the CDR3 is TGTGCCAGCAGCTTGAAGCGGGGGGGCTTTAGTGAGCAGTTCTTC. Protein product: CASSLKRGGFSEQFF.

V is TRBV6-1 and J is TRBJ2-7; 11 bases align to TRBD2. The CDR3 covers 16 residues. Germline values: CDR1 MNHNS, CDR2 SASEGT. Trimming took 2 bases from V and 7 from J; bases not matched to a gene: 10. DNA for the CDR3: TGTGCCAGCAGTGAAACCCGGGCTAGCGGGGGGTGGGAGCAGTACTTC. Protein product: CASSETRASGGWEQYF.

Details on this clone: Other DNA sequences in the sample encode the same CDR3. V and J are TRBV19 and TRBJ1-1, with 7 positions matching TRBD1. Germline CDR1 and CDR2: LNHDA and SQIVND (reference sequence). The CDR3 loop spans 16 amino acids. V shed 1 base and J 0 bases; nucleotides not matched to a gene: 5. Here the CDR3 reads CASSIGTGPMNTEAFF. DNA for the CDR3: TGTGCCAGTAGTATAGGGACAGGACCCATGAACACTGAAGCTTTCTTT.

Details on this clone: The same CDR3 arises from other DNA sequences in this sample as well. The chain is built from TRBV5-1 and TRBJ2-7; D may be TRBD1 (5 bases). This CDR3 has 14 residues. V was trimmed by 0 bases and J by 1 base, leaving 8 bases between them. Germline assignment: CDR1 SGHRS and CDR2 YFSETQ. DNA of the CDR3: TGCGCCAGCAGCTTGGGCCAGGGATCCTACGAGCAGTACTTC. Translated, it gives CASSLGQGSYEQYF.

The rearrangement joins TRBV6-5 to TRBJ2-2, with D perhaps TRBD1 (5 bases). Germline V gives CDR1 MNHEY, CDR2 SVGAGI. V dropped 2 bases and J dropped 1 base, with 8 bases sitting between them. This CDR3 has 15 residues. This CDR3 is CASSYRGENTGELFF. DNA of the CDR3: TGTGCCAGCAGTTACAGGGGCGAGAACACCGGGGAGCTGTTTTTT.

The chain couples TRBV9 to TRBJ2-5, with D tentatively TRBD2 (6 bases). Gene TRBJ2-7 matches the end of the DNA better, so the J call may be wrong. The CDR3 has 16 residues. CDR1 SGDLS and CDR2 YYNGEE come from the germline V gene. The CDR3 nucleotides read TGTGCCAGCAGCCCGTGGGGGGACGGAAGCTCCTACGAGCAGTACTTC. It yields the protein CASSPWGDGSSYEQYF.

V and J are TRBV29-1 and TRBJ1-1; the D gene is possibly TRBD1 (5 bases). Between the trimmed V and J ends, which lost 8 bases and 4 bases, there was a span of 26 bases. In germline, CDR1 is SQVTM, CDR2 ANQGSEA. The CDR3 consists of 16 residues. As DNA, the CDR3 is TGCAGCACTATCTACATTGGGAGGGGCGGGGGCACTGAAGCTTTCTTT. Residues: CSTIYIGRGGGTEAFF.

The J gene is TRBJ1-1, the V gene TRBV5-5; D remains ambiguous. The germline V gene has CDR1 SGHKS and CDR2 YYEKEE (reference sequence). The CDR3 contains 16 residues. The germline V and J ends were trimmed by 4 bases and 0 bases, with 16 bases remaining between them. The CDR3 region has the DNA TGTGCCAGCAGCCGGATCAGGCGGGCGATGAACACTGAAGCTTTCTTT. It specifies CASSRIRRAMNTEAFF.

This sequence joins TRBV29-1 and TRBJ1-2, with 7 bases that match TRBD1. The CDR3 sequence is 13 residues long. CDR1 is SQVTM and CDR2 is ANQGSEA in the germline V gene. J lost 7 bases, V lost 1 base, and 6 bases had no gene match. CDR3 nucleotides: TGCAGCGTTGAAGGGCAGGGGGTTGGTGGCTACACCTTC. It translates to CSVEGQGVGGYTF.

The CDR3 bases are TGTGCCAGCAGCTTCGGGAGTGGAGGCTACGAGCAGTACTTC. This sequence encodes CASSFGSGGYEQYF. The rearrangement links TRBV5-4 to TRBJ2-7, with a weak D call TRBD2 (6 bases). The CDR3 spans 14 residues. The V end was cut by 2 bases, the J end by 3 bases, with 12 bases between. Germline V gene sequence: CDR1 SGHNT, CDR2 YYREEE (reference sequence).

This rearrangement joins TRBV29-1 to TRBJ2-7; no reliable D call. The CDR3 is 12 residues long. Trimming removed 6 bases from V and 7 bases from J, with 16 bases in between. Germline V CDR1 and CDR2: SQVTM, ANQGSEA. CDR3 region: CSVHERGREQYF. CDR3 bases: TGCAGCGTCCACGAGCGCGGTCGGGAGCAGTACTTC.

The J gene is TRBJ2-7, the V gene TRBV2; TRBD1 agrees at 7 bases. Germline V gene data show CDR1 as SNHLY and CDR2 as FYNNEI. V was pared by 8 bases and J by 2 bases, with 6 bases of the junction left unmatched. This CDR3 has 13 residues. This CDR3 is CASEPGQPYEQYF. The CDR3 region has the DNA TGTGCCAGCGAGCCGGGACAGCCCTACGAGCAGTACTTC.